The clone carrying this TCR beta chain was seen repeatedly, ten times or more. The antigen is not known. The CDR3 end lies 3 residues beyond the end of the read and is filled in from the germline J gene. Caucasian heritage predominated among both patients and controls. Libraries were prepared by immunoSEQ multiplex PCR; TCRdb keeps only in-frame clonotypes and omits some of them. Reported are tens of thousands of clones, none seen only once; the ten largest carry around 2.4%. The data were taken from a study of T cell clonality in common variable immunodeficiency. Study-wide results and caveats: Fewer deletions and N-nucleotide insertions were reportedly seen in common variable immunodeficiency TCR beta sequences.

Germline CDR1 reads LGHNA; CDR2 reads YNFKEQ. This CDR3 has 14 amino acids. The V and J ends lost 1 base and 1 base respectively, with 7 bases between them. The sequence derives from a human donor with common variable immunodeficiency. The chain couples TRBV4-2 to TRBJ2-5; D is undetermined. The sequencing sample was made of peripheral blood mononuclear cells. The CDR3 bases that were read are TGTGCCAGCAGCCAAGGCGGTCTCCAAGAGACC. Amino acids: CASSQGGLQET. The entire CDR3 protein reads CASSQGGLQETQYF.